This T cell receptor beta chain is drawn from a study of T-cell memory formation after mild COVID-19. Study-level information: Largely donor-specific sequence clusters came from a couple of donors. Study-wide points: Clones shrinking from day 15 to 85 showed even CD4/CD8 mixes; later expanders tilted CD4+. Pre-infection memory contained some responding clones, which suggested that cross-reactive memory had joined.

The CDR3 contains 17 residues. The germline gives CDR1 SGHTS, CDR2 YDEGEE. Losses at the gene ends were 3 bases for V and 0 bases for J; bases not matched to a gene: 11. This clonotype turned up a few times. Its target is not known. From the 5' RACE reads, TCRdb called clonotypes with MiXCR, one entry per CDR3 protein. The sample carries approximately 210,000 distinct CDR3 sequences, roughly 30% recorded once. This receptor was taken from an adult woman who had mild COVID-19 (a few samples of this study predate the infection). Cell type and time point are not known. The chain is built from TRBV5-8 and TRBJ1-1; 7 bases map to TRBD1. Sample: PBMCs or a T cell subset sorted from them (not recorded which). The CDR3 coding sequence is TGTGCCAGCAGCTGGGCCCGGGACAGCTGGGTGAACACTGAAGCTTTCTTT. It encodes CASSWARDSWVNTEAFF.